This T cell receptor (beta chain) was captured by sequencing in a study of cytomegalovirus exposure and HLA in healthy donors. Study outcomes and limitations: Evidence from a later analysis indicated that most CMV-associated TCR beta chains looked HLA-restricted.

On this clone itself: Antigen specificity is unknown.

Primers for the PCR totalled 60 Vbeta and 13 Jbeta. The protocol was immunoSEQ multiplex PCR, while the TCRdb copy is restricted to in-frame clones and leaves out a portion. The sample has 80,000 to 95,000 clones, around nine tenths seen once. The CDR3 totals 13 residues. Germline V CDR1 and CDR2: SGHTA, FQGNSA. V lost 5 bases and J lost 4; bases outside the gene matches: 4. The chain joins TRBV7-2 to TRBJ1-2, with 7 bases matching TRBD1. The sample taken for sequencing was PBMCs. This receptor was identified in a man aged 25 to 45 in good health and CMV-seropositive. CDR3 amino acids: CASSAGQTYGYTF. CDR3 DNA: TGTGCCAGCAGCGCGGGACAGACCTATGGCTACACCTTC.